A single TCR beta chain is shown here with its context. This clonotype was counted at least ten times. The specificity of this receptor is unknown. No base-level quality is on record; no much larger clone is a single base apart. The receptor library was made with multiplex PCR. The instrument was an Illumina HiSeq 4000. iRepertoire HTBI primers and Arm-PCR amplification of CDR3 regions were used to construct TCR beta libraries. Before sequencing, the PCR products underwent gel purification. In the paper's pipeline: A total of under 80 TRBV and approximately 15 TRBJ segments were identified across samples and were used for gene usage analysis of CDR3 amino acid clonotypes. COPE and FqMerger were used to merge filtered high-quality paired reads into contigs. Contigs were aligned with BLAST to IMGT TRBV, TRBD and TRBJ reference genes, and CDR3 was defined per IMGT. Highly expanded clones were defined as clonotypes with a frequency above 0.1%. Shannon entropy was used to measure repertoire diversity, and the Gini coefficient was used to measure V-J evenness. A clonotype found in more than one individual was treated as public. In-frame beta chains were kept once TCRdb had trimmed the public reads at Q25 with fastp and called clones with MiXCR. Rows matching on CDR3 protein sequence are summarized as one entry with the most common DNA and genes. The V and J calls reflect TCRdb's pipeline rather than the authors' work. The sample profile shows about 500,000 distinct CDR3 sequences; 12% of them were found once. The ten largest make up roughly 8.9% of the sample.

This specimen's time point label, per the study, means: newly diagnosed GD, antithyroid drugs for less than 3 months. RNA was extracted from PBMCs in TRIzol for both TCR sequencing and RNA sequencing. The diagnosis of Graves' disease was made according to American Thyroid Association guidelines. Patients were recruited from an endocrinology department in Xi'an, China. Each patient gave around 9.2 milliliters of peripheral blood, collected in an EDTA anticoagulant tube. Ficoll Paque Plus density gradient separation was used to isolate PBMCs, and no further T cell sorting was performed. An Agilent 2100 Bioanalyzer and agarose gel were used to check RNA quality, while a NanoDrop 2000 measured RNA concentration. These data originate in a study of regulatory T cells in long-lasting Graves disease (dated by TCRdb to the early 2020s). Background on the whole study: Newly diagnosed Graves' disease patients had taken antithyroid drugs for less than 3 months. Patients with persistent Graves' disease were compared with patients with newly diagnosed Graves' disease using TCR sequencing and RNA sequencing of peripheral blood. The study took place in China and was registered as a clinical trial. TCR sequencing covered some 13 persistent and about 20 newly diagnosed Graves' disease patients, approximately 33 samples in total.

Study-wide conclusions, independent of this receptor: Only peripheral blood was studied, because thyroid tissue, the primary lesion, was inaccessible. Persistent patients shared more public clonotypes among themselves (around 2,500) than newly diagnosed patients did (approximately 970). Sequencing and analysis were restricted to the TCR beta chain. Preferential use of TRBV28, TRBJ1-2 and TRBJ2-5 was observed in persistent disease, whereas TRBV20-1 and TRBJ2-1 were favored in newly diagnosed disease. Lower TCR Shannon entropy and fewer highly expanded clones were observed in persistent Graves' disease patients than in newly diagnosed patients, which suggested clonal expansion. The authors acknowledged the small sample size as a limitation that may reduce accuracy.

Per the germline V gene, MGHDK is the CDR1 and SYGVNS is the CDR2. The CDR3 sequence holds 12 residues, the cysteine and phenylalanine included. The kept DNA is CDR3 alone, 36 bases in frame from the first base. Trimming takes 4 bases from V and 4 bases from J, and the germline ends sit 7 bases apart. The sample was also reused in another study, on T cells in Graves' hyperthyroidism and ophthalmopathy. The other study reports the following: Stable Graves' hyperthyroidism was defined as the absence of progression to ophthalmopathy over 18 months of follow-up. Hyperthyroidism patients were newly diagnosed, with disease duration under 2 months, and aged 18 to 65 years. Patients with uncontrolled infections, other autoimmune diseases, pregnancy or lactation were excluded. Diagnoses were based on clinical symptoms, serum thyroxine and TRAb, thyroid ultrasound and orbital computed tomography. The first round of RT-PCR for the TCR CDR3 was performed with the HTBI primer set and the Qiagen OneStep RT-PCR kit. Most expanded thyroid clonotypes (frequency above 0.001) were also found in blood, which suggests that blood repertoires may mirror thyroid immune responses. Ophthalmopathy was separated from stable hyperthyroidism by a 13 V-J signature model, with about 86% sensitivity and approximately 84% specificity obtained in cross-validation and 80%/75% obtained in testing. In validation, progression to ophthalmopathy was predicted by the model with around 70% sensitivity and 72% to 85% specificity, a median of roughly 6 months before onset. A discovery cohort of approximately 100 patients, roughly 43 with Graves' ophthalmopathy and more than 55 with stable Graves' hyperthyroidism, was used to find distinguishing TCR V-J signatures. Prospective prediction of ophthalmopathy was tested in an independent validation cohort of some 20 hyperthyroidism patients and 17 patients who later progressed to ophthalmopathy. The 85 to 100 discovery patients were divided at random into training and test sets in a 7:3 ratio. In about 6 Graves' hyperthyroidism patients, the study also compared T-cell repertoires from thyroid tissue with T-cell repertoires from blood. Following sampling, methimazole starting at 30 mg daily was given to hyperthyroidism patients, and high-dose intravenous methylprednisolone was given to ophthalmopathy patients. A second multiplex PCR round built the libraries, followed by size selection and purification. Libraries were sequenced paired-end with 100 bp reads on an Illumina HiSeq2000. Raw data were processed with SOAPnuke, discarding reads with adapters, uncalled bases, mean Phred below 15, or no exact constant-primer or identifier match. High-quality paired reads were merged with COPE v1.2.5, and unique nucleotide sequences were defined as clonotypes. MiTCR v1.1 was used to align the clonotypes against IMGT TRBV, TRBD and TRBJ reference segments. Analysis was restricted to V-J combinations with a frequency above 0.0001, which covered 99.2% of repertoires. A TCS score was defined as the ratio of F50 (clonal expansion) to E x V (chaos), with BLOSUM62-based TCRdist applied between CDR3 peptides within each V-J. Welch's t-statistics and random forest reduced around 550 V-J features to under 15, which were used in a naive Bayes classifier (R e1071). No statistical method was used to set the sample size in advance, and investigators knew the group allocation. The paper describes TCR Vbeta CDR3 sequencing of about 140 peripheral blood samples, made up of about 41 ophthalmopathy patients, 70 to 80 hyperthyroidism patients and some 17 progressor patients.

The sequence was obtained from a woman under 40 with Graves disease. Donor details come from another sample of the same person, matched by shared clones. The material sequenced was peripheral blood mononuclear cells (PBMCs), taken at new diagnosis, from a patient treated with antithyroid drugs. The chain is made from TRBV25-1 and TRBJ2-5; perhaps TRBD2 is the D gene, with 5 bases matching. The CDR3 here reads CASSAAGETQYF. In nucleotide form, the sequence is TGTGCCAGCAGTGCGGCGGGAGAGACCCAGTACTTC. The CDR3, completed at both ends by the reference TRBV25-1 and TRBJ2-5 genes, gives the full variable domain EADIYQTPRYLVIGTGKKITLECSQTMGHDKMYWYQQDPGMELHLIHYSYGVNSTEKGDLSSESTVSRIRTEHFPLTLESARPSHTSQYLCASSAAGETQYFGPGTRLLVL.